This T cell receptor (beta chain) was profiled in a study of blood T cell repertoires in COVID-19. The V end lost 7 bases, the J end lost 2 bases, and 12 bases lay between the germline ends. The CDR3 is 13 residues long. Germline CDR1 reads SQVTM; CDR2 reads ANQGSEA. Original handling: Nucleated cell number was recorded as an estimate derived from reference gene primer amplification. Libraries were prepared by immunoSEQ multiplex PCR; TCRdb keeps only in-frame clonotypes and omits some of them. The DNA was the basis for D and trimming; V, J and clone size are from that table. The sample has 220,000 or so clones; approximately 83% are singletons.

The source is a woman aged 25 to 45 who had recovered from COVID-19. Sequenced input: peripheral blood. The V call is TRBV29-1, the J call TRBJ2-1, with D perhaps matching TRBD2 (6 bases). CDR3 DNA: TGCAGCGCATTAGCGGAAACCTACAATGAGCAGTTCTTC. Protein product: CSALAETYNEQFF.